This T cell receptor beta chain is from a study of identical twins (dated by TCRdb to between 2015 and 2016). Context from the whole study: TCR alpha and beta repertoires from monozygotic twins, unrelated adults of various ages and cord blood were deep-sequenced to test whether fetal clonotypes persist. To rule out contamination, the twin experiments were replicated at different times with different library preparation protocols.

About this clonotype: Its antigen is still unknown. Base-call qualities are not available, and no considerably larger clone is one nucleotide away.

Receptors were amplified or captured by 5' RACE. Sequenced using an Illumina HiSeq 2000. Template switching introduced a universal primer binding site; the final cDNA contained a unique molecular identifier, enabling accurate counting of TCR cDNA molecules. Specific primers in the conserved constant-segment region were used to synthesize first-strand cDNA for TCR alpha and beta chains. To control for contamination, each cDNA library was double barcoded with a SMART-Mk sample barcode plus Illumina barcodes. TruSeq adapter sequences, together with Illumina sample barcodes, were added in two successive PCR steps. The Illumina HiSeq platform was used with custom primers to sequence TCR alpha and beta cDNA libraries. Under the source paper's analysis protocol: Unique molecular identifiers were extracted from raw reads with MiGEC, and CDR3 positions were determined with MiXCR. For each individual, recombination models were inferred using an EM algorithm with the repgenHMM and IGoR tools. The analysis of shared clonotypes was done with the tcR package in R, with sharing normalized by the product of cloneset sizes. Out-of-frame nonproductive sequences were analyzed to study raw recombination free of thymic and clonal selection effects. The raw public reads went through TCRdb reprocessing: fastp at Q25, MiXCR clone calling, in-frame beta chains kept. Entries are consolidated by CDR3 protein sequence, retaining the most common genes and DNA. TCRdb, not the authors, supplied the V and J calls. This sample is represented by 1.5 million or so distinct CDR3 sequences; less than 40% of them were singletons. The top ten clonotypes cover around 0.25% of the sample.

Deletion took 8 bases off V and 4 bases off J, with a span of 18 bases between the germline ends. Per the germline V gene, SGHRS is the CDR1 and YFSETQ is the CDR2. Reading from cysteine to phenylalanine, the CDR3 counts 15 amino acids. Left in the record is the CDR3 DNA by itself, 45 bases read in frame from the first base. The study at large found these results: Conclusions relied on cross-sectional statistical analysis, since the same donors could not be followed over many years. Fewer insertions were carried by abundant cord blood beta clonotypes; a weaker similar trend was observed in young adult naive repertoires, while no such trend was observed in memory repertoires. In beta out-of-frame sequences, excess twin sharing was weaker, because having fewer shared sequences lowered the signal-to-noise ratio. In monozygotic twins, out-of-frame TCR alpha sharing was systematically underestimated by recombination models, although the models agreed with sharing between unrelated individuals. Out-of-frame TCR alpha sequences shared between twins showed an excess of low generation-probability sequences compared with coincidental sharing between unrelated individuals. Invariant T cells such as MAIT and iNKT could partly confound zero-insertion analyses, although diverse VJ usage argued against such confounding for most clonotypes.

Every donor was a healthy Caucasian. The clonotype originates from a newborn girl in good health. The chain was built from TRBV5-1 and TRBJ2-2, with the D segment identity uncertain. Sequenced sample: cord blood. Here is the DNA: TGCGCCAGTCGAAGTGGTAGACCGATCACCGGGGAGCTGTTTTTT. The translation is CASRSGRPITGELFF.